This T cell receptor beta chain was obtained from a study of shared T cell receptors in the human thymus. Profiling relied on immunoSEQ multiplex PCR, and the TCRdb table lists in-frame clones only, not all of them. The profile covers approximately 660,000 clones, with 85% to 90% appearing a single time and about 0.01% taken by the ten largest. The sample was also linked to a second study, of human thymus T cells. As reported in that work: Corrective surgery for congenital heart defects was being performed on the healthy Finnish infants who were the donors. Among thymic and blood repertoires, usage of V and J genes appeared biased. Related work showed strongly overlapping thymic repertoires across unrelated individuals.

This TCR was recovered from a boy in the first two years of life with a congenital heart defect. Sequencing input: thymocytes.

CDR3 protein: CSVVSSGSTDTQYF. For the CDR3, the DNA is TGCAGCGTTGTCTCTAGCGGGAGTACAGATACGCAGTATTTT. The V gene is TRBV29-1, the J gene TRBJ2-3; the match to TRBD2 covers 10 bases. V lost 4 bases and J lost 3; bases outside the gene matches: 4. Germline V lookup: CDR1 SQVTM, CDR2 ANQGSEA. This CDR3 comprises 14 residues.